A selection of T cell receptor beta chains follows, all from one sample in a study of cytomegalovirus exposure and HLA in healthy donors. TCRdb's table, derived via immunoSEQ multiplex PCR, lists solely in-frame clones and lacks some. The sample includes fewer than 150,000 clones, over 70% of them seen just once. Sample: PBMCs. The receptors stem from a male donor in good health and CMV-seronegative. Each CDR3 is given with its conserved first and last residue. A D gene is named only where the DNA matches it firmly. Clone size is stated in some rows and not others, as once, few, many or a class when expanded.

V	D	size	J	DNA	CDR3
TRBV15	TRBD2	.	TRBJ2-1	TGTGCCACCGACCCCGCTAGCGGGGGGTACAATGAGCAGTTCTTC	CATDPASGGYNEQFF
TRBV28	.	.	TRBJ2-7	TGTGCCAGCAGTCCCCAGTTACGCTCCTACGAGCAGTACTTC	CASSPQLRSYEQYF
TRBV18	.	.	TRBJ2-5	TGTGCCAGCTCACCAGGCGGGCCCCAAGAGACCCAGTACTTC	CASSPGGPQETQYF
TRBV4-3	TRBD1	.	TRBJ1-2	TGCGCCAGCAGCCAAGGAGGACAGGGGCTTGTATATGGCTACACCTTC	CASSQGGQGLVYGYTF
TRBV4-2	.	few	TRBJ2-5	TGTGCCAGCAGCCAAGAGGGCCCGGGACAACAAGAGACCCAGTACTTC	CASSQEGPGQQETQYF
TRBV4-3	TRBD1	.	TRBJ1-5	TGCGCCAGCAGCCAAGTCCACAGGGGCGGGAGCAATCAGCCCCAGCATTTT	CASSQVHRGGSNQPQHF
TRBV6-5	TRBD1	.	TRBJ1-6	TGTGCCAGCAGTTTTGGGACAGGGGTAAATTCACCCCTCCACTTT	CASSFGTGVNSPLHF
TRBV6-5	.	few	TRBJ2-7	TGTGCCAGCAGTGAAGCCAGGGCAGCCTCTCAGTACTTC	CASSEARAASQYF
TRBV28	TRBD2	.	TRBJ2-7	TGTGCCAGCAGTTTATCCAGCGGGGTCCGCGAGCAGTACTTC	CASSLSSGVREQYF
TRBV29-1	.	.	TRBJ1-4	TGCAGCGTTGAAGATCTAGGGGGGGGCGCAGGGGAAAAACTGTTTTTT	CSVEDLGGGAGEKLFF
TRBV10-3	TRBD1	.	TRBJ1-2	TGTGCCATCAGTGAGTCGACTTTGTTAGGACAGGGCGGCGGCTACACCTTC	CAISESTLLGQGGGYTF
TRBV25-1	.	.	TRBJ2-7	TGTGCCAGCAGTGAATACAAAGATGGGCAGGGGTCCTACGAGCAGTACTTC	CASSEYKDGQGSYEQYF
TRBV7-2	TRBD2	.	TRBJ2-3	TGTGCCAGCAGCTTGGTAGCGGGGGGGCGTTGGGCAGATACGCAGTATTTT	CASSLVAGGRWADTQYF
TRBV5-5	TRBD1	few	TRBJ1-1	TGTGCCAGCAGCTACGACAGGGCTAGAGCTTTCTTT	CASSYDRARAFF
TRBV6-1	TRBD1	.	TRBJ2-7	TGTGCCAGCAGCCCCGGGACAGGGGGTTTCCACGAGCAGTACTTC	CASSPGTGGFHEQYF
TRBV5-4	.	.	TRBJ2-1	TGTGCCAGCAGCCCGACTGGCCGCTCCTACAATGAGCAGTTCTTC	CASSPTGRSYNEQFF
TRBV9	TRBD2	.	TRBJ2-1	TGTGCCAGCAGCGCGCCAATAGGGGGGACTAGTTGGGTTGAGCAGTTCTTC	CASSAPIGGTSWVEQFF
TRBV5-1	TRBD1	few	TRBJ1-5	TGCGCCAGCAGCTTGGGGACAGGGGTTAGTCAGCCCCAGCATTTT	CASSLGTGVSQPQHF
TRBV5-6	.	.	TRBJ1-2	TGTGCCAGCAGCGCCGGGAACTATGGCTACACCTTC	CASSAGNYGYTF
TRBV27	.	.	TRBJ2-1	TGTGCCAGCAGTTTAAGCCGGAGCTATGAGCAGTTCTTC	CASSLSRSYEQFF
TRBV6-5	TRBD1	.	TRBJ2-5	TGTGCCAGCAGCCCGACAGGGGGTTTGGGAGAGACCCAGTACTTC	CASSPTGGLGETQYF
TRBV6-5	.	.	TRBJ2-2	TGTGCCAGCAGTTACTCAGGGACACTGAACACCGGGGAGCTGTTTTTT	CASSYSGTLNTGELFF
TRBV29-1	TRBD2	once	TRBJ2-2	TGCAGCGTGGGGGTCGGGGGGGCGAACACCGGGGAGCTGTTTTTT	CSVGVGGANTGELFF
TRBV7-6	.	.	TRBJ2-2	TGTGCCAGCAGCCAACTCGGGACAACGAACACCGGGGAGCTGTTTTTT	CASSQLGTTNTGELFF
TRBV2	TRBD2	.	TRBJ2-7	TGTGCCAGCACTAGCGGGGGGCCGGTCTCGGGCGAGCAGTACTTC	CASTSGGPVSGEQYF
TRBV30	TRBD2	.	TRBJ2-2	TGTGCCTGGAGTGTAGCGGGGGGCGGGGAGCTGTTTTTT	CAWSVAGGGELFF
TRBV27	.	.	TRBJ1-2	TGTGCCAGCAGTATCTCACAGTGGGTCTTGGGCTACACCTTC	CASSISQWVLGYTF
TRBV5-8	TRBD1	.	TRBJ1-5	TGTGCCAGCAGCCCCACTGGACAGGCACCGGCAGCGGGCAATCAGCCCCAGCATTTT	CASSPTGQAPAAGNQPQHF
TRBV7-3	TRBD1	.	TRBJ2-1	TGTGCCAGCAGCTTAAAGGGGGACAGGGGGAACAATGAGCAGTTCTTC	CASSLKGDRGNNEQFF
TRBV28	.	.	TRBJ1-1	TGTGCCAGCAGGCGAGGGTTCCAGAACACTGAAGCTTTCTTT	CASRRGFQNTEAFF
TRBV5-1	.	.	TRBJ1-1	TGCGCCAGCAGCGTACAAGGGGTTTACACTGAAGCTTTCTTT	CASSVQGVYTEAFF
TRBV15	TRBD1	.	TRBJ1-5	TGTGCCACCAGCAGAGGGACAGGCCACAATCAGCCCCAGCATTTT	CATSRGTGHNQPQHF
TRBV6-1	.	.	TRBJ1-4	TGTGCCAGCACCCCGAACGGGGGGTCGGGAGAAAAACTGTTTTTT	CASTPNGGSGEKLFF
TRBV7-9	.	few	TRBJ1-1	TGTGCCAGCAGCTTAGCGGGGCGGAGGGCAGGTGAAGCTTTCTTT	CASSLAGRRAGEAFF
TRBV27	TRBD2	.	TRBJ2-3	TGTGCCAGCAGGAGACTAGCGGGGGGCCGGGATACGCAGTATTTT	CASRRLAGGRDTQYF
TRBV7-7	.	.	TRBJ2-1	TGTGCTAGCAGCCGCGGGCTTCCCCACAATGAGCAGTTCTTC	CASSRGLPHNEQFF
TRBV4-2	.	.	TRBJ1-2	TGTGCCAGCAGCCTCGAGGAGGGAATTCACTATGGCTACACCTTC	CASSLEEGIHYGYTF
TRBV5-1	TRBD2	.	TRBJ2-3	TGCGCCAGCTCAGCGGGGGGGACCACAGATACGCAGTATTTT	CASSAGGTTDTQYF
TRBV30	.	.	TRBJ1-1	TGTGCCTGGAGTGTACATCAGGGTGAAGCTTTCTTT	CAWSVHQGEAFF
TRBV5-6	TRBD1	few	TRBJ1-5	TGTGCCAGCAGCATAAAGGGGGCAGGCAATCAGCCCCAGCATTTT	CASSIKGAGNQPQHF
TRBV7-9	TRBD1	.	TRBJ2-3	TGTGCCAGCAGCTCCCTTGGGACAGGCCTCGATACGCAGTATTTT	CASSSLGTGLDTQYF
TRBV7-9	.	.	TRBJ1-1	TGTGCCAGCAGCTTAATTGGGGCTACCCCTGAAGCTTTCTTT	CASSLIGATPEAFF
TRBV11-2	.	once	TRBJ2-1	TGTGCCAGCAGCCTTGGACAGCTAAATGAGCAGTTCTTC	CASSLGQLNEQFF
TRBV28	.	.	TRBJ1-1	TGTGCCAGCAGTCAGGACAGACTAGAAGCTTTCTTT	CASSQDRLEAFF
TRBV28	.	.	TRBJ1-1	TGTGCCAGCAGTTTATCCCGGGGGGCTTTCTTT	CASSLSRGAFF
TRBV7-9	TRBD2	.	TRBJ2-5	TGTGCCAGCAGCCAGGGACTAGCGGGGGTAGAAGAGACCCAGTACTTC	CASSQGLAGVEETQYF
TRBV27	.	.	TRBJ2-5	TGTGCCAGCAGTTTAAGAAGGAGGGAGACCCAGTACTTC	CASSLRRRETQYF
TRBV7-2	TRBD1	once	TRBJ2-3	TGTGCCAGCAGCTTACGAGTGGGGACAGGGCTCGCAGATACGCAGTATTTT	CASSLRVGTGLADTQYF
TRBV7-7	TRBD1	few	TRBJ2-3	TGTGCTAGCAGCCTCGGACAGGGCGCAGATACGCAGTATTTT	CASSLGQGADTQYF
TRBV28	TRBD1	.	TRBJ2-7	TGTGCCAGCAGCTACCCAGGGGGCGAAAACGAGCAGTACTTC	CASSYPGGENEQYF
TRBV2	.	.	TRBJ2-7	TGTGCCAGCAGTCCGAACCAGGAAACCTACGAGCAGTACTTC	CASSPNQETYEQYF
TRBV15	.	.	TRBJ1-1	TGTGCCACCAGCCCTACCAGGAGGGACACTGAAGCTTTCTTT	CATSPTRRDTEAFF
TRBV7-9	.	.	TRBJ2-1	TGTTCCAGCAGACAGGCCCCCGTACGGGGGAAGAGCAATGAGCAGTTCTTC	CSSRQAPVRGKSNEQFF
TRBV19	.	.	TRBJ2-5	TGTGCCAGTAGTATAGATCTTGAAGAGACCCAGTACTTC	CASSIDLEETQYF
TRBV10-3	.	few	TRBJ1-1	TGTGCCATGGGAGGGGGAGAGAGGACTGAAGCTTTCTTT	CAMGGGERTEAFF
TRBV9	TRBD1	.	TRBJ1-2	TGTGCCAGCAGCGTAGGGGAGGGACAGGGGGCTTATGGCTACACCTTC	CASSVGEGQGAYGYTF
TRBV18	.	few	TRBJ2-5	TGTGCCAGCTCATCCAAGCGGAGCCAAGAGACCCAGTACTTC	CASSSKRSQETQYF